This entry lists 20 T cell receptor beta chains sequenced from one sample in a study of T-cell reconstitution after alpha-beta-depleted transplantation in children. As it was prepared, the TCRbeta library received unique molecular identifiers. TCRdb independently ran MiXCR on the PCR reads; one entry per CDR3 protein. The sample yields 450,000 to 600,000 distinct CDR3 sequences, 32% seen once. The specimen comprised PBMCs from the stem cell graft donor, sampled from the stem cell graft. All receptors come from a human donor who donated a stem cell graft to a child with aplastic anemia.

This chain uses TRBV20-1 with TRBJ2-1; D is possibly TRBD1 (6 bases). V gave up 1 base and J gave up 2 bases, with 12 bases separating them. Looked up from germline, CDR1 is DFQATT and CDR2 is SNEGSKA (reference sequence). The CDR3 totals 15 residues. CDR3 sequence: CSARARQGTYNEQFF. CDR3 bases: TGCAGTGCTAGAGCGCGGCAGGGGACCTACAATGAGCAGTTCTTC.

This rearrangement joins TRBV7-2 to TRBJ1-2; D is ambiguous. This CDR3 spans 15 amino acids. V was shortened by 1 base and J by 1 base, with 10 bases between the two germline ends. In germline, CDR1 is SGHTA, CDR2 FQGNSA. CDR3 bases: TGTGCCAGCAGCTTAGGGTCAGCTTATAACTATGGCTACACCTTC. Protein product: CASSLGSAYNYGYTF.

The chain combines TRBV4-1 with TRBJ2-1; 7 bases agree with TRBD1. Germline CDR1 MGHRA, CDR2 YSYEKL. After removal of 1 base from V and 6 bases from J, the junction contained 6 bases not matched to a gene. This CDR3 region has 15 residues. The CDR3 region has the DNA TGCGCCAGCAGCCAAGGGGGACAGCAGATCAATGAGCAGTTCTTC. Amino acid sequence: CASSQGGQQINEQFF.

The chain combines TRBV28 with TRBJ1-2, with D unresolved. V gave up 7 bases and J gave up 4 bases, with 16 bases separating them. The germline CDR1 and CDR2 sequences are MDHEN and SYDVKM. The CDR3 contains 14 residues. The CDR3 DNA reads TGTGCCAGCAAGGATGGAGGGATCGGCTATGGCTACACCTTC. Amino acids: CASKDGGIGYGYTF.

This clonotype appeared a few times. The gene calls are TRBV7-2 and TRBJ1-1; D perhaps matches TRBD1 (5 bases). Trimming left V 2 bases short and J 3 bases short, with 10 bases between. CDR3 length equals 14 residues. Germline V lookup: CDR1 SGHTA, CDR2 FQGNSA. In DNA, the CDR3 is TGTGCCAGCAGCTTACAGGGAGGGGACACTGAAGCTTTCTTT. Translated: CASSLQGGDTEAFF.

The V call is TRBV9, the J call TRBJ2-3, with 13 positions matching TRBD2. The V gene's germline CDR1 is SGDLS and CDR2 YYNGEE. V lost 9 bases, J lost 2 bases, and 9 bases stayed unmatched. This CDR3 has 16 residues. This CDR3 reads CATKMGTSGNTDTQYF. CDR3 sequence (DNA): TGTGCCACCAAAATGGGGACTAGCGGGAACACAGATACGCAGTATTTT.

This clonotype was counted between two and nine times. This sequence joins TRBV30 and TRBJ1-2, with TRBD1 matching 9 bases. The V and J ends lost 2 bases and 8 bases, in that order; junction bases with no gene match: 21. CDR3 size: 18 residues. CDR1 and CDR2 from the germline V gene are GTSNPN and SVGIG (reference sequence). The CDR3 nucleotides read TGTGCCTGGAGTTCGGATATCCGGGACAGGGCAAGGATTTGGGGCTACACCTTC. It codes for CAWSSDIRDRARIWGYTF.

CDR3 loop: CASSVGDTIYF. In DNA, the CDR3 is TGTGCCAGCAGCGTGGGGGACACCATATATTTT. The rearrangement uses TRBV9 and TRBJ1-3; D is perhaps TRBD1 (5 bases). CDR1 is SGDLS and CDR2 is YYNGEE in the germline V gene. Trimming removed 2 bases from V and 8 bases from J, with 5 bases in between. The CDR3 sequence is 11 residues long.

This chain connects TRBV29-1 to TRBJ1-1, with D hard to call. Germline CDR1 SQVTM, CDR2 ANQGSEA. Trimming shortened V by 1 base and J by 4 bases, and 7 bases separated the two germline ends. The CDR3 loop spans 12 amino acids. The CDR3 coding sequence is TGCAGCGTTGAAGGGGCAAGCACTGAAGCTTTCTTT. This encodes CSVEGASTEAFF.

This clonotype was detected only a few times. The J gene is TRBJ2-5, the V gene TRBV20-1, with TRBD2 matching 11 bases. Germline V CDR1 and CDR2: DFQATT, SNEGSKA (reference sequence). Trimming took 6 bases from V and 4 from J; bases not matched to a gene: 4. This CDR3 is 13 amino acids long. This chain's CDR3 is CSAPGTSGETQYF. DNA of the CDR3: TGCAGTGCCCCCGGGACTAGCGGAGAGACCCAGTACTTC.

About this clonotype: A junction boundary mismatches the germline segment, possibly from a read error. The V and J genes are TRBV5-1 and TRBJ2-3; a weak D match, TRBD2 (6 bases). The CDR3 runs to 17 residues. Germline CDR1 reads SGHRS; CDR2 reads YFSETQ. CDR3 protein: CASSLGTSHTSTDTQNF. The CDR3 region has the DNA TGCGCCAGCAGCTTGGGAACCAGCCATACTAGCACAGATACGCAGAATTTT.

A few counts support this clonotype. This rearrangement joins TRBV29-1 to TRBJ1-2; a possible D gene is TRBD1 (6 bases). The germline V and J ends were trimmed by 7 bases and 4 bases, with 19 bases remaining between them. Germline CDR1 SQVTM, CDR2 ANQGSEA. This CDR3 spans 14 amino acids. Here the CDR3 DNA reads TGCAGCGCCGTGACCGTCCGGGACATCTATGGCTACACCTTC. Its translation: CSAVTVRDIYGYTF.

The V call is TRBV5-1, the J call TRBJ2-5, with D unclear. Trimming took off 2 bases at V and 5 bases at J, with 13 bases between the two ends. Germline V gives CDR1 SGHRS, CDR2 YFSETQ. This CDR3 region has 14 residues. CDR3 region: CASSFGMESETQYF. The CDR3 DNA is TGCGCCAGCAGCTTCGGAATGGAATCTGAGACCCAGTACTTC.

This clonotype turned up a few times. V gene TRBV6-1 combines with J gene TRBJ2-7; no reliable D call. Trimming shortened V by 1 base and J by 3 bases, and 4 bases separated the two germline ends. The CDR3 covers 12 residues. CDR1 is MNHNS, CDR2 SASEGT, per germline. Here the CDR3 DNA reads TGTGCCAGCAGTGAAGAGTACTACGAGCAGTACTTC. Translated: CASSEEYYEQYF.

This clonotype was detected a few times. The rearrangement links TRBV7-2 to TRBJ2-4; tentatively, D is TRBD2 (5 bases). CDR3 length equals 17 residues. The V end was cut by 1 base, the J end by 2 bases, with 15 bases between. Per the germline V gene, CDR1 is SGHTA and CDR2 is FQGNSA. In DNA, the CDR3 is TGTGCCAGCAGCTTAGGACGGGGTAGCGTAACCAAAAACATTCAGTACTTC. Translated: CASSLGRGSVTKNIQYF.

This clonotype was picked up many times. The chain joins TRBV20-1 to TRBJ2-1; 9 positions match TRBD2. The CDR3 spans 13 residues. The germline V gene has CDR1 DFQATT and CDR2 SNEGSKA (reference sequence). J lost 7 bases, V lost 5 bases, and 6 bases had no gene match. The CDR3: CSAGGSGSNEQFF. The CDR3 region has the DNA TGCAGTGCTGGAGGTAGCGGGAGTAATGAGCAGTTCTTC.

Only a few counts were recorded for this clonotype. This sequence joins TRBV4-1 and TRBJ1-2; D is uncertain. Trimming shortened V by 0 bases and J by 6 bases, and 8 bases separated the two germline ends. The CDR3 is 13 amino acids. Germline CDR1 reads MGHRA; CDR2 reads YSYEKL. The CDR3 bases are TGCGCCAGCAGCCAAGACTGGACTAATGGCTACACCTTC. Amino acid sequence: CASSQDWTNGYTF.

The rearrangement uses TRBV28 and TRBJ1-4; perhaps TRBD1 as D (5 bases). Germline V lookup: CDR1 MDHEN, CDR2 SYDVKM. The CDR3 extends over 15 amino acids. The V end lost 3 bases, the J end lost 2 bases, and 10 bases lay between the germline ends. The CDR3 DNA reads TGTGCCAGCAGTTTGGGGGACTTTACTAATGAAAAACTGTTTTTT. It translates to CASSLGDFTNEKLFF.

This clonotype has a handful of counts. This chain joins TRBV20-1 and TRBJ2-3; D call uncertain. Germline V gene data show CDR1 as DFQATT and CDR2 as SNEGSKA (reference sequence). Trimming left V 0 bases short and J 1 base short, with 14 bases between. The CDR3 is 16 amino acids. The CDR3 DNA sequence: TGCAGTGCTAGAGATATCTCTCCGAGCGGCACAGATACGCAGTATTTT. This gives the protein CSARDISPSGTDTQYF.

This clonotype was seen more than once but under ten times. The V and J genes are TRBV3-1 and TRBJ2-1; perhaps TRBD2 as D (6 bases). Trimming left V 4 bases short and J 4 bases short, with 11 bases between. In germline, CDR1 is LGHDT, CDR2 YNNKEL (reference sequence). The CDR3 has 14 residues. CDR3 sequence (DNA): TGTGCCAGCAGCCCGGCTAGCGTATACAATGAGCAGTTCTTC. This encodes CASSPASVYNEQFF.